This TCR beta chain was obtained from a study of shared clonotypes between healthy human individuals. Study-wide findings and caveats: A limitation of the genetic and exposure-history diversity represented arose from few donors. Sequencing depth was expected to influence donor clonotype sharing. A reduction in generation probabilities was seen for non-shared clonotypes relative to those shared by all four donors.

This clone was counted once. Its matching antigen is unknown. Division of CD4+ cells produced a CD45RA+ naive subset and a CD45RA-negative memory subset. Profiling relied on immunoSEQ multiplex PCR, and the TCRdb table lists in-frame clones only, not all of them. Of approximately 1.1 million clones listed, approximately 80% are singletons. The clonotype was recovered from a man aged 18 to 35 in good health. Some clones in this sample may be carry-over from other donors' samples. The sample taken for sequencing was memory CD4+ T cells from PBMCs. The subset: CD45RA-negative fraction.

Here the CDR3 reads CASSLGGLNYGYTF. Written as DNA, the CDR3 is TGTGCCAGCAGCTTGGGGGGGCTAAACTATGGCTACACCTTC. V is TRBV5-4 and J is TRBJ1-2; D possibly corresponds to TRBD1 (6 bases). The V gene lost 0 bases and the J gene lost 2 bases, with 8 bases spanning the gap. The V gene's germline CDR1 is SGHNT and CDR2 YYREEE (reference sequence). The CDR3 extends over 14 amino acids.